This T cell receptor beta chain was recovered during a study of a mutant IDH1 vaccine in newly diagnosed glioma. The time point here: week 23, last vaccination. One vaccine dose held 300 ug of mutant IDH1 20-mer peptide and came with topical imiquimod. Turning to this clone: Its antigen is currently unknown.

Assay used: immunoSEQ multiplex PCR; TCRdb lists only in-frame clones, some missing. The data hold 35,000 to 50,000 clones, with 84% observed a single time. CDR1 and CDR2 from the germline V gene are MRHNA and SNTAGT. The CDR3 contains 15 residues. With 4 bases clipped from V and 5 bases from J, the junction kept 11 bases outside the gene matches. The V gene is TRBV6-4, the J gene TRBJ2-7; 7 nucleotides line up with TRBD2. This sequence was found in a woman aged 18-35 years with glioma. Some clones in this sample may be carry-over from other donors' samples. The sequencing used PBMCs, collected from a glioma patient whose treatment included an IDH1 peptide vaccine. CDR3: CASSVSGDAGDEQYF. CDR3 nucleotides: TGTGCCAGCAGTGTTTCGGGCGACGCGGGGGACGAGCAGTACTTC.